The 21 T cell receptor beta chains presented below share a single source sample, sequenced in a study of cytomegalovirus exposure and HLA in healthy donors. PCR used 60 Vbeta primers and 13 Jbeta primers. Sequencing was performed with immunoSEQ multiplex PCR; in TCRdb, only in-frame clones are kept and a portion is missing. The sample shows a few hundred thousand clones, around 80% of them seen only once. The sequencing sample was made of PBMCs. All receptors come from a man aged 40-50 years in good health and CMV-seronegative.

V usage is TRBV5-5 and J usage is TRBJ2-7, with TRBD1 matching over 7 bases. V trimming: 0 bases; J trimming: 6 bases; junction bases outside the gene matches: 6. The CDR3 is 14 amino acids. Looked up from germline, CDR1 is SGHKS and CDR2 is YYEKEE (reference sequence). This CDR3 is CASSLEQGPSEQYF. As DNA, the CDR3 is TGTGCCAGCAGCTTGGAACAGGGGCCCAGCGAGCAGTACTTC.

J is TRBJ2-2 and V is TRBV7-9; D is perhaps TRBD1 (6 bases). The V end lost 4 bases, the J end lost 0 bases, and 15 bases lay between the germline ends. The germline gives CDR1 SEHNR, CDR2 FQNEAQ (reference sequence). This CDR3 has 17 residues. The CDR3 spells CASSSYWDTSNTGELFF. CDR3 in DNA: TGTGCCAGCAGCTCTTATTGGGACACCTCGAACACCGGGGAGCTGTTTTTT. Supplemented by reference TRBV7-9 and TRBJ2-2, the full variable domain reads DTGVSQNPRHKITKRGQNVTFRCDPISEHNRLYWYRQTLGQGPEFLTYFQNEAQLEKSRLLSDRFSAERPKGSFSTLEIQRTEQGDSAMYLCASSSYWDTSNTGELFFGEGSRLTVL.

The chain recombines TRBV12-5 with TRBJ1-5; no definite D call. V shed 6 bases and J shed 1 base, with 10 bases lying between them. The CDR3 totals 14 residues. Germline values: CDR1 LGHNT, CDR2 FRNRAP. CDR3 coding DNA: TGTGCTAGTGGCGCGGACTCAAGCAATCAGCCCCAGCATTTT. It codes for CASGADSSNQPQHF.

The chain recombines TRBV10-3 with TRBJ1-2, with 9 bases that match TRBD1. Trimming took 6 bases from V and 8 from J; bases not matched to a gene: 10. The CDR3 sequence is 14 residues long. Germline assignment: CDR1 ENHRY and CDR2 SYGVKD. CDR3 in amino acids: CAIRPGTGSGGYTF. The CDR3 DNA reads as TGTGCCATCAGACCCGGGACAGGGTCTGGCGGCTACACCTTC.

This clone was seen a few times. The CDR3 sequence is CASSENRGRIQPQHF. The CDR3 region has the DNA TGTGCCAGCAGTGAAAACAGGGGGCGCATCCAGCCCCAGCATTTT. The chain employs TRBV6-1 and TRBJ1-5; 9 bases are a match to TRBD1. From germline, CDR1 is MNHNS and CDR2 SASEGT. CDR3 length: 15 amino acids. The V gene end was trimmed by 2 bases and the J gene end by 7 bases; junction bases not matched to a gene: 6.

CDR3 DNA sequence: TGTGCCTGGAGTAGGACAGGGGGTTACGAGCAGTACTTC. Translation: CAWSRTGGYEQYF. The rearrangement joins TRBV30 to TRBJ2-7; 10 bases agree with TRBD1. Per germline, CDR1 GTSNPN and CDR2 SVGIG (reference sequence). The J segment lost 4 bases and the V segment lost 2 bases, leaving 2 bases of the junction unmatched. The CDR3 covers 13 residues.

This chain connects TRBV19 to TRBJ2-2; D may be TRBD1 (5 bases). V lost 5 bases and J lost 6, with 10 bases in between. This CDR3 spans 13 amino acids. Germline lookup yields CDR1 LNHDA and CDR2 SQIVND (reference sequence). This CDR3 reads CASSGAGPGELFF. For the CDR3, the DNA is TGTGCCAGTAGTGGGGCCGGGCCCGGGGAGCTGTTTTTT.

The chain employs TRBV18 and TRBJ1-6; TRBD1 aligns across 10 bases. Germline CDR1 and CDR2: KGHSH and LQKENI. The V gene end was trimmed by 6 bases and the J gene end by 8 bases; junction bases not matched to a gene: 7. The CDR3 length is 15 residues. CDR3 DNA sequence: TGTGCCAGCTCTCGGGACAGGGGAGGGGATTCACCCCTCCACTTT. Its protein product is CASSRDRGGDSPLHF.

The chain couples TRBV7-9 to TRBJ1-2; 7 nucleotides line up with TRBD1. Germline V lookup: CDR1 SEHNR, CDR2 FQNEAQ (reference sequence). V lost 5 bases to trimming and J lost 4 bases; unmatched junction nucleotides: 13. The CDR3 sequence is 16 residues long. CDR3 nucleotides: TGTGCCAGCAGCCCCCGGGACAGACTTCCGATCTATGGCTACACCTTC. Encoded protein: CASSPRDRLPIYGYTF.

The chain links TRBV5-4 to TRBJ2-1; perhaps TRBD1 as D (5 bases). Germline CDR1 is SGHNT and CDR2 is YYREEE (reference sequence). The germline V and J ends were trimmed by 1 base and 2 bases, with 10 bases remaining between them. This CDR3 has 15 residues. The CDR3 sequence is CASSLLREPYNEQFF. For the CDR3, the DNA is TGTGCCAGCAGCTTGCTCAGGGAACCCTACAATGAGCAGTTCTTC.

V usage is TRBV29-1 and J usage is TRBJ2-7; D uncertain. Trimming took 7 bases from V and 4 from J, leaving 11 bases between them. Germline V lookup: CDR1 SQVTM, CDR2 ANQGSEA. This CDR3 is 11 amino acids long. The CDR3 nucleotides are TGCAGCGCAGGTGATAAATACGAGCAGTACTTC. It translates to CSAGDKYEQYF.

The chain uses TRBV5-4 and TRBJ2-1; 7 nucleotides align to TRBD2. Per the germline V gene, CDR1 is SGHNT and CDR2 is YYREEE (reference sequence). CDR3 length: 15 residues. Unmatched junction bases numbered 5, after V lost 4 bases and J lost 1 base. The chain's CDR3 is CASSARETSYNEQFF. The CDR3 region has the DNA TGTGCCAGCAGCGCGCGGGAGACTTCCTACAATGAGCAGTTCTTC.

This sequence joins TRBV2 and TRBJ2-3; D not resolved. The CDR3 is 12 amino acids. Trimming pared 7 bases from V and 0 bases from J, leaving 5 bases between. The V gene's germline CDR1 is SNHLY and CDR2 FYNNEI. The CDR3 DNA is TGTGCCAGCAAGAGGAGCACAGATACGCAGTATTTT. This encodes CASKRSTDTQYF.

V and J are TRBV19 and TRBJ2-7; 8 bases are a match to TRBD1. The CDR3 extends over 13 amino acids. Germline V gives CDR1 LNHDA, CDR2 SQIVND (reference sequence). V shed 10 bases and J 3 bases; nucleotides not matched to a gene: 8. The CDR3 sequence: CATQGAINYEQYF. The CDR3 bases are TGTGCCACCCAGGGGGCAATAAACTACGAGCAGTACTTC.

The chain employs TRBV15 and TRBJ2-2; D might be TRBD2 (5 bases). Trimming removed 2 bases from V and 6 bases from J, with 13 bases in between. Germline V gene lookup returns CDR1 LNHNV and CDR2 YYDKDF (reference sequence). CDR3 length: 15 residues. CDR3 nucleotide sequence: TGTGCCACCAGCAGACGAGGGCCGACGGCCGGGGAGCTGTTTTTT. This codes for CATSRRGPTAGELFF.

The CDR3 here is CASSRGGLGSGNTIYF. The CDR3, as DNA: TGTGCCAGCAGCCGGGGGGGCCTTGGCTCTGGAAACACCATATATTTT. V and J are TRBV4-2 and TRBJ1-3; TRBD1 might be the D (6 bases). CDR1 and CDR2 (germline): LGHNA, YNFKEQ. This CDR3 has 16 residues. V lost 4 bases to trimming and J lost 0 bases, with 13 bases between them.

The gene calls are TRBV9 and TRBJ2-3; possibly TRBD2 for D (6 bases). The CDR3 is made up of 15 amino acids. Between the trimmed V and J ends, which lost 0 bases and 5 bases, there was a span of 13 bases. Germline V gene lookup returns CDR1 SGDLS and CDR2 YYNGEE. The CDR3, as DNA: TGTGCCAGCAGCGTAGAGGGGACTCCCAGAGATACGCAGTATTTT. It translates to CASSVEGTPRDTQYF.

V is TRBV20-1 and J is TRBJ2-3, with D possibly TRBD1 on 5 matching bases. The germline V gene has CDR1 DFQATT and CDR2 SNEGSKA (reference sequence). Trimming removed 5 bases from V and 2 bases from J, with 5 bases in between. The CDR3 has 11 amino acids. The CDR3 spells CSAGATDTQYF. As DNA, the CDR3 is TGCAGTGCTGGGGCCACAGATACGCAGTATTTT.

The chain recombines TRBV4-1 with TRBJ1-4; a possible D gene is TRBD1 (5 bases). CDR1 MGHRA and CDR2 YSYEKL come from the germline V gene. The ends were cut back, 4 bases at V and 6 bases at J, with 12 bases in the middle. The CDR3 consists of 14 residues. CDR3 amino acids: CASSPKTDYEKLFF. CDR3 sequence (DNA): TGCGCCAGCAGCCCGAAGACAGATTATGAAAAACTGTTTTTT.

The rearrangement links TRBV6-6 to TRBJ1-3, with D perhaps TRBD1 (6 bases). The CDR3 covers 16 residues. The germline V gene encodes CDR1 MNHNY and CDR2 SVGAGI (reference sequence). The germline V and J ends were trimmed by 6 bases and 0 bases, with 15 bases remaining between them. CDR3 region: CASSMDSRNSGNTIYF. The CDR3 nucleotides read TGTGCCAGCAGCATGGACAGCAGAAACTCTGGAAACACCATATATTTT.

The rearrangement joins TRBV2 to TRBJ1-6; no firm D call. The CDR3 is 17 residues long. The germline gives CDR1 SNHLY, CDR2 FYNNEI. Trimming removed 0 bases at V and 7 bases at J, with 16 bases between. This CDR3 is CASSEAPGMGPNSPLHF. The CDR3 coding sequence is TGTGCCAGCAGTGAAGCTCCGGGGATGGGTCCGAATTCACCCCTCCACTTT.